One and the same sample provided the 5 T cell receptor beta chains below, sequenced in a study of blood T cell repertoires in COVID-19. Assay: immunoSEQ multiplex PCR; the TCRdb copy retains only in-frame clones and omits some. The sample holds some 210,000 clones, around four fifths seen once. The sample was peripheral blood. These receptors originate from a human donor in a cohort sampled during active COVID-19.

In nucleotides, the CDR3 is TGTGCCAGCAGTTTACAGGGTTTTAGCACCGGGGAGCTGTTTTTT. Translating gives CASSLQGFSTGELFF. The genes are TRBV2 and TRBJ2-2; weak D call: TRBD1 (6 bases). The V and J ends lost 5 bases and 4 bases respectively, with 14 bases between them. The CDR3 is made up of 15 amino acids. Germline CDR1 and CDR2: SNHLY and FYNNEI.

The chain uses TRBV3-1 (or the pseudogene TRBV3-2) and TRBJ2-5; a weak D match, TRBD2 (5 bases). Germline V gene lookup returns CDR1 LGHDT and CDR2 YNNKEL (reference sequence). The V and J ends lost 3 bases and 5 bases respectively, with 10 bases between them. This CDR3 is built from 13 residues. In nucleotides, the CDR3 is TGTGCCAGCAGCCAGTCGAGGGTGGAGACCCAGTACTTC. This translates into CASSQSRVETQYF.

The chain employs TRBV6-5 and TRBJ2-1; D perhaps matches TRBD2 (6 bases). V lost 5 bases, J lost 0 bases, and 11 bases lay in between. The germline V gene has CDR1 MNHEY and CDR2 SVGAGI. The CDR3 sequence is 15 residues long. The CDR3 region is CASSTRGLSYNEQFF. For the CDR3, the DNA is TGTGCCAGCAGTACAAGGGGACTCTCCTACAATGAGCAGTTCTTC.

The V and J genes are TRBV6-1 and TRBJ1-2; possibly TRBD1 for D (6 bases). Germline V lookup: CDR1 MNHNS, CDR2 SASEGT. Trimming shortened V by 1 base and J by 7 bases, and 16 bases separated the two germline ends. This CDR3 has 15 residues. CDR3 protein: CASSEEGGGVSGYTF. For the CDR3, the DNA is TGTGCCAGCAGTGAAGAAGGAGGGGGGGTGAGTGGCTACACCTTC.

This clone came up once. The CDR3 sequence is CASSQEGQGSFGYTF. For the CDR3, the DNA is TGTGCCAGCAGCCAAGAAGGGCAGGGATCTTTTGGCTACACCTTC. The J gene is TRBJ1-2, the V gene TRBV4-2; tentatively, D is TRBD1 (5 bases). Germline CDR1 LGHNA, CDR2 YNFKEQ. The V gene lost 0 bases and the J gene lost 7 bases, with 15 bases spanning the gap. The CDR3 covers 15 residues.